A selection of T cell receptor beta chains follows, all from one sample in a study of blood T cell repertoires in COVID-19. Only in-frame clones appear in the TCRdb table, and some are missing; sequencing was by immunoSEQ multiplex PCR. The sample lists 150,000 to 200,000 clones; about four fifths were seen once. Source material: PBMCs or T cells enriched from blood (not recorded which). These TCRs come from a woman aged 30 to 39 who had been exposed to COVID-19. Each CDR3 is given with its conserved first and last residue. The D gene is left open where the match is weak. Expanded clones get a size class; other rows say once, few or many, or leave the size out.

TRBJ1-5 | TRBD1 | TRBV15 | - | TGTGCCACCAGCAGAGCTTGGGACAGGGGGACTCAGCCCCAGCATTTT | CATSRAWDRGTQPQHF
TRBJ2-1 | - | TRBV20-1 | - | TGCAGTGCTAGTAGGGGTGAGCAGTTCTTC | CSASRGEQFF
TRBJ2-5 | - | TRBV29-1 | - | TGCAGCGTTGCTGGCCCCCAGGGGCCGTACCAAGAGACCCAGTACTTC | CSVAGPQGPYQETQYF
TRBJ2-7 | TRBD1 | TRBV15 | - | TGTGCCACCGGTGGGACAGGGTCCTACGAGCAGTACTTC | CATGGTGSYEQYF
TRBJ2-7 | - | TRBV27 | - | TGTGCCAGCAGCCGAGGGGGGGGCCAGAGCTCCTACGAGCAGTACTTC | CASSRGGGQSSYEQYF
TRBJ1-5 | - | TRBV2 | - | TGTGCCAGCATGGGGGGGATTTCAGATCAGCCCCAGCATTTT | CASMGGISDQPQHF
TRBJ2-7 | - | TRBV13 | - | TGTGCCAGCAGGAAACACAGGGATCCTACGAAGCAGTACTTC | CASRKHRDPTKQYF
TRBJ2-7 | TRBD2 | TRBV19 | once | TGTGCCAGTAGTATCCAGCGGGGTTCCTACGAGCAGTACTTC | CASSIQRGSYEQYF
TRBJ2-1 | - | TRBV4-2 | - | TGTGCCAGCAGCCAGACTACCGATGAGCAGTTCTTC | CASSQTTDEQFF
TRBJ1-5 | - | TRBV6-5 | - | TGTGCCAGCAGTCCCCGTGGGACATGGCCCCAGCATTTT | CASSPRGTWPQHF
TRBJ1-1 | - | TRBV29-1 | - | TGCAGCGTTCGACGGGGGAACACTGAAGCTTTCTTT | CSVRRGNTEAFF
TRBJ1-4 | - | TRBV5-1 | - | TGCGCCAGCAGCCCGGAGGGGGGGGGTAATGAAAAACTGTTTTTT | CASSPEGGGNEKLFF
TRBJ1-2 | - | TRBV29-1 | - | TGCAGCGTTGACGTAGGAGACCGTGGCTACACCTTC | CSVDVGDRGYTF
TRBJ2-5 | TRBD2 | TRBV5-6 | once | TGTGCCAGCAGCTTTAGAGCGGGGGCACTGGGGAACCAAGAGACCCAGTACTTC | CASSFRAGALGNQETQYF
TRBJ2-1 | - | TRBV5-1 | - | TGCGCCAGCAGCTTGGACAGGGCAAATGAGCAGTTCTTC | CASSLDRANEQFF
TRBJ2-5 | - | TRBV7-6 | - | TGTGCCAGCAGCTTAGTGCCCGGAGAGACCCAGTACTTC | CASSLVPGETQYF
TRBJ1-5 | - | TRBV5-5 | - | TGTGCCAGCAGCTTGGGTGCAGGGAGGAATCAGCCCCAGCATTTT | CASSLGAGRNQPQHF
TRBJ1-1 | - | TRBV5-6 | - | TGTGCCAGCAGCTTAGGAGGGCAGTCAGCTTTCTTT | CASSLGGQSAFF
TRBJ1-5 | TRBD1 | TRBV18 | - | TGTGCCAGCTCCCCCGAGACAGGGGGCGGTCAGCCCCAGCATTTT | CASSPETGGGQPQHF
TRBJ2-1 | TRBD1 | TRBV2 | - | TGTGCCAGCAGCGCAGACAGGGCAGAGCAGTTCTTC | CASSADRAEQFF
TRBJ1-2 | - | TRBV3-1/TRBV3-2 | - | TGTGCCAGCAGCCACGGACACCGTTATGGCTACACCTTC | CASSHGHRYGYTF
TRBJ1-3 | - | TRBV19 | - | TGTGCCAGTAATACAGCCTCTGGAAACACCATATATTTT | CASNTASGNTIYF
TRBJ2-5 | TRBD2 | TRBV7-7 | - | TGTGCTAGCAGCTTAGTCGGTAGCGGGGTGCCCCAAGAGACCCAGTACTTC | CASSLVGSGVPQETQYF
TRBJ1-2 | TRBD1 | TRBV19 | - | TGTGCCAGTAGTCCCGGACAGGGGAACTATGGCTACACCTTC | CASSPGQGNYGYTF
TRBJ1-2 | TRBD1 | TRBV7-8 | - | TGTGCCAGCAGCTCGACAGGGTCGGTTGGCTACACCTTC | CASSSTGSVGYTF
TRBJ1-2 | - | TRBV11-2 | - | TGTGCCAGCAGCCACAGCAACTATGGCTACACCTTC | CASSHSNYGYTF
TRBJ1-1 | - | TRBV27 | - | TGTGCCAGCAGTTTCCCCGGGGGGGCTGAAGCTTTCTTT | CASSFPGGAEAFF
TRBJ2-7 | - | TRBV13 | - | TGTGCCAGCAGCCCCGCACCGGGCTACGAGCAGTACTTC | CASSPAPGYEQYF
TRBJ1-2 | TRBD1 | TRBV5-6 | - | TGTGCCAGCAGTTCCGGGACAGGCTTCTATGGCTACACCTTC | CASSSGTGFYGYTF
TRBJ1-5 | - | TRBV3-1/TRBV3-2 | - | TGTGCCAGCAGCCAAGAGGGTGGTTTGGGCCAGCCCCAGCATTTT | CASSQEGGLGQPQHF
TRBJ2-3 | - | TRBV10-3 | once | TGTGCCATCAGTGAGTCAGGTAGAGGGCCAGATACGCAGTATTTT | CAISESGRGPDTQYF
TRBJ1-1 | - | TRBV11-3 | - | TGTGCCAGCAGCCCGCGGGGGGAGAGAGGAACTGAAGCTTTCTTT | CASSPRGERGTEAFF
TRBJ1-5 | - | TRBV28 | once | TGTGCCAGCAGTTTACCGCGGACTTCTAGCAATCAGCCCCAGCATTTT | CASSLPRTSSNQPQHF
TRBJ2-1 | TRBD2 | TRBV7-2 | - | TGTGCCAGCAGCCACACTAGCGGGGGGCTCTATGAGCAGTTCTTC | CASSHTSGGLYEQFF
TRBJ1-3 | - | TRBV10-1 | - | TGCGCCAGCAGTGACGGTTTACTCGGAAACACCATATATTTT | CASSDGLLGNTIYF
TRBJ1-1 | - | TRBV5-8 | - | TGTGCCAGCAGCCCCCAACGAAGGACGGGGGACACTGAAGCTTTCTTT | CASSPQRRTGDTEAFF
TRBJ2-3 | TRBD2 | TRBV7-3 | once | TGTGCCAGCAGCTTCAAACTAGCGGGCACAGATACGCAGTATTTT | CASSFKLAGTDTQYF
TRBJ2-2 | TRBD1 | TRBV5-1 | - | TGCGCCAGCAGCCTTTCCCCAGGGGGCACCGGGGAGCTGTTTTTT | CASSLSPGGTGELFF
TRBJ1-2 | - | TRBV11-2 | - | TGTGCCAGCAGCCACAAGGGGCGCATCTCCCCGTATGGCTACACCTTC | CASSHKGRISPYGYTF
TRBJ2-7 | - | TRBV6-5 | - | TGTGCCAGCAGCCGAGGGGGTGGTGAATACGAGCAGTACTTC | CASSRGGGEYEQYF
TRBJ1-5 | TRBD1 | TRBV3-1/TRBV3-2 | - | TGTGCCAGCAGCCAAGAGATTAGGGGGCCCACCCCAAATCATTTT | CASSQEIRGPTPNHF
TRBJ2-5 | TRBD2 | TRBV4-1 | - | TGCGCCAGCAGCCAAGATACCGGGGGGGCTGGTGAGACCCAGTACTTC | CASSQDTGGAGETQYF